This T cell receptor beta chain was retrieved from a study of shared clonotypes between healthy human individuals. At the level of the study: Donors had three CD4 naive, three CD4 memory, two CD8 naive and one CD8 memory plate apiece. Study-wide results and caveats: The study drew on few donors, limiting represented genetic and exposure-history diversity.

Researchers divided each subset's genomic DNA evenly across several immunoSEQ plates. Sorted-subset replicate PCRs used 200 ng DNA, 25,000 to 30,000 T cell genomes. Only in-frame clones appear in the TCRdb table, and some are missing; sequencing was by immunoSEQ multiplex PCR. The sample includes about 960,000 clones, 70% to 85% of them seen just once. With respect to this clone: Its target is not known. Other DNA sequences in this specimen translate into the identical CDR3.

CDR1 is SGHRS, CDR2 YFSETQ, per germline. Trimming cost V 0 bases and J 5 bases; bases outside gene matches: 2. The CDR3 extends over 14 amino acids. V usage is TRBV5-1 and J usage is TRBJ1-1; 9 nucleotides match TRBD1. Sequenced sample: memory CD4+ T cells sorted from blood. Indicated subset: CD45RA-negative fraction. The sequence was obtained from a man aged 18-30 years in good health. CDR3 in DNA: TGCGCCAGCAGCTTGGACAGGGGGCGGACTGAAGCTTTCTTT. Protein: CASSLDRGRTEAFF.